A single sample gave rise to the 8 T cell receptor beta chains below, sequenced in a study of shared clonotypes between healthy human individuals. Assay: immunoSEQ multiplex PCR; the TCRdb copy retains only in-frame clones and omits some. The sample shows hundreds of thousands of clones, 95% to 98% of them seen only once. Naive CD8 cells comprised CD45RO-negative, CCR7-positively selected cells, excluding terminally differentiated effector memory CD45RA+ cells. Sequences were obtained from naive CD8+ T cells sorted from blood. Every receptor here comes from a man younger than 40 in good health.

V and J are TRBV9 and TRBJ1-1; D is unresolved. In germline, CDR1 is SGDLS, CDR2 YYNGEE. The CDR3 length is 14 residues. V dropped 0 bases and J dropped 3 bases, with 9 bases sitting between them. The CDR3: CASSVGPRDTEAFF. The CDR3 DNA sequence: TGTGCCAGCAGCGTAGGACCCCGGGACACTGAAGCTTTCTTT.

The V call is TRBV6-6, the J call TRBJ1-5; no reliable D call. The CDR3 totals 16 residues. V shed 6 bases and J shed 5 bases, with 20 bases lying between them. CDR1 is MNHNY and CDR2 is SVGAGI in the germline V gene (reference sequence). The CDR3 here is CASSDKLLSRDQPQHF. In DNA form, the CDR3 reads TGTGCCAGCAGCGACAAACTCCTGTCGAGGGATCAGCCCCAGCATTTT.

The chain links TRBV11-2 to TRBJ2-1; 9 bases line up with TRBD2. Trimming took 5 bases from V and 0 from J; bases not matched to a gene: 8. The CDR3 loop spans 17 amino acids. CDR1 and CDR2 from the germline V gene are SGHAT and FQNNGV. The CDR3: CASSAGISGSSYNEQFF. CDR3 bases: TGTGCCAGCAGCGCTGGGATTAGCGGGAGCTCCTACAATGAGCAGTTCTTC.

This clone was picked up one time. The chain links TRBV7-3 to TRBJ2-5; D unclear. This CDR3 spans 13 amino acids. The V and J ends lost 1 base and 5 bases respectively, with 8 bases between them. Germline lookup yields CDR1 SGHTA and CDR2 FQGTGA. CDR3 in amino acids: CASSLIPAETQYF. CDR3 sequence (DNA): TGTGCCAGCAGCTTAATCCCCGCTGAGACCCAGTACTTC.

This clone appeared once. J is TRBJ1-5 and V is TRBV7-8; no reliable D call. The V and J ends lost 4 bases and 2 bases respectively, with 12 bases between them. Germline CDR1 and CDR2: SGHVS and FQNEAQ. The CDR3 is 15 amino acids. CDR3 coding DNA: TGTGCCAGCAGCTGGATGGATCAAGGCAATCAGCCCCAGCATTTT. Protein sequence: CASSWMDQGNQPQHF.

The J gene is TRBJ2-4, the V gene TRBV7-9; 8 bases fit TRBD2. The ends lost 4 bases at V and 0 bases at J; junction bases unmatched: 14. The CDR3 has 19 residues. Per germline, CDR1 SEHNR and CDR2 FQNEAQ (reference sequence). CDR3 in DNA: TGTGCCAGCAGCTCCGCTCGAGCGGGGGCCGACCTAGCCAAAAACATTCAGTACTTC. It yields the protein CASSSARAGADLAKNIQYF.

The chain is built from TRBV29-1 and TRBJ2-5; maybe TRBD2 (6 bases). There are 13 residues in the CDR3. Germline CDR1 reads SQVTM; CDR2 reads ANQGSEA. Trimming cost V 5 bases and J 5 bases, with 15 bases left between them. The CDR3 loop is CSVPLGDSETQYF. CDR3 coding DNA: TGCAGCGTTCCCCTCGGGGACTCGGAGACCCAGTACTTC. The full variable domain, completed using reference TRBV29-1 and TRBJ2-5, is SAVISQKPSRDICQRGTSLTIQCQVDSQVTMMFWYRQQPGQSLTLIATANQGSEATYESGFVIDKFPISRPNLTFSTLTVSNMSPEDSSIYLCSVPLGDSETQYFGPGTRLLVL.

The chain employs TRBV7-6 and TRBJ2-7, with TRBD2 as a possible D gene (5 bases). This CDR3 region has 13 residues. V lost 0 bases and J lost 4, with 7 bases in between. Looked up from germline, CDR1 is SGHVS and CDR2 is FNYEAQ. CDR3 sequence: CASSLASEYEQYF. CDR3 DNA: TGTGCCAGCAGCTTAGCTAGCGAGTACGAGCAGTACTTC. The full variable domain, completed using reference TRBV7-6 and TRBJ2-7, is GAGVSQSPRYKVTKRGQDVALRCDPISGHVSLYWYRQALGQGPEFLTYFNYEAQQDKSGLPNDRFSAERPEGSISTLTIQRTEQRDSAMYRCASSLASEYEQYFGPGTRLTVT.